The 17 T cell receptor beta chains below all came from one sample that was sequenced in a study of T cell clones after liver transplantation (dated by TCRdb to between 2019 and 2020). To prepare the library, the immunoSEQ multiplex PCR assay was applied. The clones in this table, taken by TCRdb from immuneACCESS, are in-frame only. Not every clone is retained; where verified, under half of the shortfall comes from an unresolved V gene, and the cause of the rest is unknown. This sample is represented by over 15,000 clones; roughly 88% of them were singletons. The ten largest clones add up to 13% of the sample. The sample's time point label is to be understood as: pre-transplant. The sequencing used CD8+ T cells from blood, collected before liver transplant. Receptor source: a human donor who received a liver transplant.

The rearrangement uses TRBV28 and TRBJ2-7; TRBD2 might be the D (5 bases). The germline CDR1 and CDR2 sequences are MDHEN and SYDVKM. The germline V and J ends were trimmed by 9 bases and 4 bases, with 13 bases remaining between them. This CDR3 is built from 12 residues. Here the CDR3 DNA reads TGTGCCAGAAAGGAGGACGGTTACGAGCAGTACTTC. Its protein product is CARKEDGYEQYF.

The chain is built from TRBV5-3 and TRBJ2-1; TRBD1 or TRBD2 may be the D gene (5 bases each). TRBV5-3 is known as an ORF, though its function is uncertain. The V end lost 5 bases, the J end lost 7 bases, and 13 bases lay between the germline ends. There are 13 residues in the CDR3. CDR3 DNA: TGTGCCAGAAGAGACCCGGGGCAGAATGAGCAGTTCTTC. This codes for CARRDPGQNEQFF.

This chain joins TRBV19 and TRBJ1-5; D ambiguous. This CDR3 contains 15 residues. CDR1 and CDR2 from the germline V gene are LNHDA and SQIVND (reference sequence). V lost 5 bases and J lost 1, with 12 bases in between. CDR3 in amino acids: CASSLSDWSNQPQHF. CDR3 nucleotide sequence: TGTGCCAGTAGTCTGTCGGATTGGAGCAATCAGCCCCAGCATTTT.

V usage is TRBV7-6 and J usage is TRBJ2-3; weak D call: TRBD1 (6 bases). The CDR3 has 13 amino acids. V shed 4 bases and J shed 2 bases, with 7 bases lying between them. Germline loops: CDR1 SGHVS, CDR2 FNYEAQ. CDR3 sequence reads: CASSWDTTDTQYF. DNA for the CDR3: TGTGCCAGCAGCTGGGACACCACAGATACGCAGTATTTT.

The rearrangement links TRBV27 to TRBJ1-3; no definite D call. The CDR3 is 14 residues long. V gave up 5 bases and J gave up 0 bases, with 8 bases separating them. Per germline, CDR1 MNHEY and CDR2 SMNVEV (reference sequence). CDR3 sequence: CASSQAGSGNTIYF. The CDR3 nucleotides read TGTGCCAGCAGTCAAGCCGGCTCTGGAAACACCATATATTTT.

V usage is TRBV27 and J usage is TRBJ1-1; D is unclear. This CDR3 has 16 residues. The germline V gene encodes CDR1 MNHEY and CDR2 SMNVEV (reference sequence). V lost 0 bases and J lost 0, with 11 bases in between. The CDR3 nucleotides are TGTGCCAGCAGTTTATCGAACGCCTTTCTGAACACTGAAGCTTTCTTT. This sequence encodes CASSLSNAFLNTEAFF.

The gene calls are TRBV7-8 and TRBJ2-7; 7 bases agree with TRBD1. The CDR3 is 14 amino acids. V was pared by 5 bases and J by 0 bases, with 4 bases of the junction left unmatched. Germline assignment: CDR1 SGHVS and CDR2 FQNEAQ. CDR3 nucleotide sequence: TGTGCCAGCAGCCTGACAGGGCTCTCCTACGAGCAGTACTTC. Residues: CASSLTGLSYEQYF.

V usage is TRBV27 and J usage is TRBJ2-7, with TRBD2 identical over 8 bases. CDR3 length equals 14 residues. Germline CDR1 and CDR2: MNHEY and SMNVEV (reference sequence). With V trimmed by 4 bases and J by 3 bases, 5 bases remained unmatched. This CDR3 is CASSSGLEIYEQYF. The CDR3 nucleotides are TGTGCCAGCAGTTCGGGACTAGAGATCTACGAGCAGTACTTC.

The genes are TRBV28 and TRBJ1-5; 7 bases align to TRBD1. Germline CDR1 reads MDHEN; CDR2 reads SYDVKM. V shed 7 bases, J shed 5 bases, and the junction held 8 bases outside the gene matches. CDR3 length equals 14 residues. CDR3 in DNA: TGTGCCAGCACCTATGGGACAGCCGATCAGCCCCAGCATTTT. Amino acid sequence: CASTYGTADQPQHF.

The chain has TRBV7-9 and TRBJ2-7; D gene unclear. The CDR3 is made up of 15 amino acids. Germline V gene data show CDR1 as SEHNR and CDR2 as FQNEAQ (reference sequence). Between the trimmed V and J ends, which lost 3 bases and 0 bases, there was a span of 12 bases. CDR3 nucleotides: TGTGCCAGCAGCTTGAGTGTAGTGAACTCCTACGAGCAGTACTTC. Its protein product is CASSLSVVNSYEQYF.

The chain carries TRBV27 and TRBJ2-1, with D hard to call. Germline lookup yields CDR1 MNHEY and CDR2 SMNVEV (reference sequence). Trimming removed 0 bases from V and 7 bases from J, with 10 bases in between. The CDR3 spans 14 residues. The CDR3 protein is CASSLSSVENEQFF. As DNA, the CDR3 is TGTGCCAGCAGTTTATCGTCGGTCGAGAATGAGCAGTTCTTC.

CDR3 protein: CASSFSSGSYNEQFF. The DNA of the CDR3 is TGTGCCAGTAGTTTCTCTAGCGGCTCCTACAATGAGCAGTTCTTC. The chain couples TRBV19 to TRBJ2-1; 7 positions agree with TRBD2. CDR1 and CDR2 (germline): LNHDA, SQIVND (reference sequence). V dropped 5 bases and J dropped 0; count of bases not matched to a gene: 4. The CDR3 has 15 amino acids.

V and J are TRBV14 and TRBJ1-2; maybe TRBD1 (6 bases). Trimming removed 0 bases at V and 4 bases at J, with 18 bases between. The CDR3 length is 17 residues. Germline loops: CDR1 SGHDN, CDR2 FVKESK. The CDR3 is CASSQDPIDRLAYGYTF. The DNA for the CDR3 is TGTGCCAGCAGCCAAGACCCCATTGACAGGCTTGCCTATGGCTACACCTTC.

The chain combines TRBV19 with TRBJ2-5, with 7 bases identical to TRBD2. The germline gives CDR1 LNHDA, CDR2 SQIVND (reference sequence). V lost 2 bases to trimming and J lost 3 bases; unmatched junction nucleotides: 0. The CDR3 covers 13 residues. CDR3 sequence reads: CASSIRGEETQYF. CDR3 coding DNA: TGTGCCAGTAGTATACGGGGGGAAGAGACCCAGTACTTC. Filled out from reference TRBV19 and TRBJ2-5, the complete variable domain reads DGGITQSPKYLFRKEGQNVTLSCEQNLNHDAMYWYRQDPGQGLRLIYYSQIVNDFQKGDIAEGYSVSREKKESFPLTVTSAQKNPTAFYLCASSIRGEETQYFGPGTRLLVL.

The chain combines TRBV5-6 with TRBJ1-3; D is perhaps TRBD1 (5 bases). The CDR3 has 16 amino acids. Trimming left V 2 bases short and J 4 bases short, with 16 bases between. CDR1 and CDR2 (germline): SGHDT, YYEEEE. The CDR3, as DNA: TGTGCCAGCAGCTTTGTCGGGACGGAGGGGGGAAACACCATATATTTT. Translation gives CASSFVGTEGGNTIYF.

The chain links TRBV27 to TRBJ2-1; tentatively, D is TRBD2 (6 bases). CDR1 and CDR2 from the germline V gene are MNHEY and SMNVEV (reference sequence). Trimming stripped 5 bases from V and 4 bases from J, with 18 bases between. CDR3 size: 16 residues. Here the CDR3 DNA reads TGTGCCAGCAGTCCCTTAGCGGAGCTGGGATACAATGAGCAGTTCTTC. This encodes CASSPLAELGYNEQFF.

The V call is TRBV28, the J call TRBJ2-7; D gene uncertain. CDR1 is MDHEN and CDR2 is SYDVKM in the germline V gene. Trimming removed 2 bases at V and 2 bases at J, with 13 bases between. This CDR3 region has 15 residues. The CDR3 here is CASSLLPRAAYEQYF. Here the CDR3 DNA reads TGTGCCAGCAGTTTACTCCCTCGAGCAGCCTACGAGCAGTACTTC.